This T cell receptor (beta chain) emerged from a study of preoperative IRX-2 immunotherapy in early breast cancer. Treatment meaning: preoperative locoregional IRX-2 cytokine immunotherapy. This phase Ib study tested locoregional IRX-2 cytokine immunotherapy given before surgery. Produced via immunoSEQ multiplex PCR; TCRdb's table is partial and in-frame only. The sample carries about 10,000 clones, roughly 80% recorded once. CDR3 length equals 15 residues. CDR1 SGHNT and CDR2 YENEEA come from the germline V gene. V lost 1 base and J 6 bases, leaving 13 bases between the germline ends. This specimen was lymph node tissue, taken before IRX-2 immunotherapy. V gene TRBV11-3 combines with J gene TRBJ1-5; perhaps TRBD1 as D (5 bases). The TCR comes from a human donor with breast cancer. Written as DNA, the CDR3 is TGTGCCAGCAGCTTAGTTAGCGTCCAGGGTCAGCCCCAGCATTTT. Its protein product is CASSLVSVQGQPQHF.